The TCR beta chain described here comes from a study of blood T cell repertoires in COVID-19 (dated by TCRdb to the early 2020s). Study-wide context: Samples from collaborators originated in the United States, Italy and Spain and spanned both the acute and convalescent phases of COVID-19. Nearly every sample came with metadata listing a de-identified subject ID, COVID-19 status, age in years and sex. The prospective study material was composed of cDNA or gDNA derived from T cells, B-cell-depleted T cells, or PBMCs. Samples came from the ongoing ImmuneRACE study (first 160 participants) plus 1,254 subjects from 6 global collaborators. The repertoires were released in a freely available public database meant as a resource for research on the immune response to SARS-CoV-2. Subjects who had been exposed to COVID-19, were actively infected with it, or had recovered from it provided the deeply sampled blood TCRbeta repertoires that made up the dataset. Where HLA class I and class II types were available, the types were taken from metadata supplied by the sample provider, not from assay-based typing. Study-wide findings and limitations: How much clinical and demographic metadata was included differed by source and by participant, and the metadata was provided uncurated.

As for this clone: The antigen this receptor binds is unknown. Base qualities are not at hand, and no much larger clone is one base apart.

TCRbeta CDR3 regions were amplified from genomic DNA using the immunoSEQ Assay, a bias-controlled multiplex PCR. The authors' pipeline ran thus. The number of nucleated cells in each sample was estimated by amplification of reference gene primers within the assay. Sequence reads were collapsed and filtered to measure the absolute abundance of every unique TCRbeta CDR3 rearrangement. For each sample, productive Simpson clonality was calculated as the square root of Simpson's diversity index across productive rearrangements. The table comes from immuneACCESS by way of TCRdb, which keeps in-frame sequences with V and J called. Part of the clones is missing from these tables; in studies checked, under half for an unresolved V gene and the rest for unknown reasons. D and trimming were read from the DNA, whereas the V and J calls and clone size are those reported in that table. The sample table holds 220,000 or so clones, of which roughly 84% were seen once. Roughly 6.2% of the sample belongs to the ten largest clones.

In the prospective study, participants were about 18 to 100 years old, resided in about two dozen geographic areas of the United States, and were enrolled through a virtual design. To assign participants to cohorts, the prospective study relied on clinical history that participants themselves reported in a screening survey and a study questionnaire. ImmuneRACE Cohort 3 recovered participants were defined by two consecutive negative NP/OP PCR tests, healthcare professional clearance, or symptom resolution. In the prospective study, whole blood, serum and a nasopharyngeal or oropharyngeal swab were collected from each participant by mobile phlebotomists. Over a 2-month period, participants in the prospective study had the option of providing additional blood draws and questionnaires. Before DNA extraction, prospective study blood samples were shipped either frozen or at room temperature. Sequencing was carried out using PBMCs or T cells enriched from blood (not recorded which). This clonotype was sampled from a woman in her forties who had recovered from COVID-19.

The CDR3 region has the sequence CAWSVQGATNEKLFF. The nucleotide sequence is given as TGTGCCTGGAGTGTACAGGGCGCAACTAATGAAAAACTGTTTTTT. The rearrangement combines TRBV30 with TRBJ1-4, and possibly TRBD1, on 6 matching bases. The CDR3, from cysteine to phenylalanine, totals 15 residues. Just CDR3 DNA is preserved here, 45 bases in frame from base 1. In the germline V gene (reference sequence), CDR1 corresponds to GTSNPN and CDR2 to SVGIG. At the junction V is shortened by 0 bases and J by 0 bases, with 8 bases in between.